This T cell receptor beta chain was sequenced for a study of blood T cell repertoires in COVID-19. Germline CDR1 and CDR2: MGHDK and SYGVNS. V shed 4 bases, J shed 4 bases, and the junction held 2 bases outside the gene matches. This CDR3 contains 14 residues. This table comes from immunoSEQ multiplex PCR, and its TCRdb copy is limited to in-frame clones, with some not included. This sample has some 150,000 clones; 80% to 90% occur once, and the top ten carry over 12%. This TCR was recovered from a woman between 40 and 50 years old with acute or convalescent COVID-19. This rearrangement joins TRBV25-1 to TRBJ1-4; 8 nucleotides align to TRBD1. Source material: peripheral blood. CDR3 amino acids: CASSGTGSNEKLFF. CDR3 sequence (DNA): TGTGCCAGCAGTGGGACAGGGAGTAATGAAAAACTGTTTTTT. The entire variable domain, with the rest obtained from reference TRBV25-1 and TRBJ1-4, is as follows: EADIYQTPRYLVIGTGKKITLECSQTMGHDKMYWYQQDPGMELHLIHYSYGVNSTEKGDLSSESTVSRIRTEHFPLTLESARPSHTSQYLCASSGTGSNEKLFFGSGTQLSVL.